The 18 T cell receptor beta chains reported below all come from one sample, sequenced in a study of T cells in women clearing cervical HPV infection. The data were produced by immunoSEQ multiplex PCR, yet TCRdb's version contains in-frame clones alone and is incomplete. Found here are around 33,000 clones; the top ten clones hold approximately 20%. The sequenced sample was blood buffy coat. These receptor sequences come from a woman aged 18 to 69 with a cervical HPV16 infection that either progressed to CIN3+ or cleared (not recorded which).

Note on this clone: The read stops 3 residues short of the end of the CDR3; the missing end is completed from the germline J gene. V usage is TRBV30 and J usage is TRBJ1-2; no clear D. The CDR3 has 11 residues. Germline V gene data show CDR1 as GTSNPN and CDR2 as SVGIG (reference sequence). Partial CDR3 DNA: TGTGCCTGGAGTCGGAACTACGAC. It is translated as CAWSRNYD. The whole CDR3 protein is CAWSRNYDYTF.

The sequenced CDR3 bases are TGTGCCAGCAGTGGGGGGACTAGCGGGGAAGATACG. Translating gives CASSGGTSGEDT. The CDR3, in full, reads CASSGGTSGEDTQYF. The V and J genes are TRBV6-1 and TRBJ2-3; TRBD2 matches 13 bases. The read terminates 3 residues ahead of where the CDR3 ends, so the germline J gene completes it. The CDR3 sequence is 15 residues long. V lost 4 bases and J lost 5; bases outside the gene matches: 3. Germline loops: CDR1 MNHNS, CDR2 SASEGT.

On this clone: The CDR3 extends 3 residues past the end of the read, so its final part is completed from the germline J gene. This rearrangement joins TRBV7-6 to TRBJ2-1, with TRBD2 matching 13 bases. V trimming: 5 bases; J trimming: 4 bases; junction bases outside the gene matches: 8. CDR3 length: 17 residues. Germline CDR1 and CDR2: SGHVS and FNYEAQ. CDR3 sequence: CASSLDPGLAGYNEQFF. The covered CDR3 bases are TGTGCCAGCAGCCTAGACCCGGGACTAGCGGGGTACAATGAG.

About this clone: The read is 3 residues too short to cover the CDR3 end, so that end is filled in from the germline J gene. The rearrangement joins TRBV27 to TRBJ2-3; 7 nucleotides line up with TRBD2. The V gene end was trimmed by 7 bases and the J gene end by 0 bases; junction bases not matched to a gene: 4. Germline CDR1 reads MNHEY; CDR2 reads SMNVEV (reference sequence). CDR3 length: 14 amino acids. The sequenced CDR3 bases are TGTGCCAGCAACGGGGGGTATAGCACAGATACG. Amino acid sequence: CASNGGYSTDT. In full, the CDR3 is CASNGGYSTDTQYF.

Regarding this clone: The read gets to within 3 residues of the CDR3 end, and the germline J gene fills in the rest. The chain couples TRBV18 to TRBJ1-2; D may be TRBD1 (5 bases). The CDR3 is 16 amino acids. Germline V CDR1 and CDR2: KGHSH, LQKENI. This CDR3 is CASSPPGLPETDTYTF. CDR3 bases read: TGTGCCAGCTCACCACCGGGACTCCCCGAGACAGATACC. Using reference TRBV18 and TRBJ1-2 for the parts outside the CDR3, the full variable domain is NAGVMQNPRHLVRRRGQEARLRCSPMKGHSHVYWYRQLPEEGLKFMVYLQKENIIDESGMPKERFSAEFPKEGPSILRIQQVVRGDSAAYFCASSPPGLPETDTYTFGSGTRLTVV.

With regard to this clone: The observed sequence ends 3 residues before the CDR3 terminus, with the missing tail filled in from the germline J gene. The J gene is TRBJ2-3, the V gene TRBV6-4; D is unclear. CDR1 and CDR2 from the germline V gene are MRHNA and SNTAGT. The CDR3 loop spans 9 amino acids. CDR3 residues: CASFGPQYF. The part of the CDR3 DNA that was read is TGTGCCAGCTTTGGGCCG.

Notes on this clone: The read is 3 residues too short to cover the CDR3 end, so that end is filled in from the germline J gene. The rearrangement links TRBV7-9 to TRBJ2-4; D is perhaps TRBD1 (6 bases). CDR1 is SEHNR and CDR2 is FQNEAQ in the germline V gene (reference sequence). CDR3 length: 15 residues. CDR3 DNA (partial): TGTGCCAGCAGCTTAGTTGGGGGCGCGCAACACGGT. The encoded protein is CASSLVGGAQHG. The CDR3 reads in full as CASSLVGGAQHGQYF.

A note on this clone: The read stops 3 residues short of the end of the CDR3; the missing end is completed from the germline J gene. This sequence joins TRBV2 and TRBJ1-6; possibly TRBD1 for D (6 bases). V was cut by 3 bases and J by 3 bases, with 12 bases left in between. The CDR3 sequence is 16 residues long. CDR1 is SNHLY and CDR2 is FYNNEI in the germline V gene. CDR3 region: CASSDKPGHYNSPLHF. Incomplete CDR3 DNA: TGTGCCAGCAGTGACAAGCCGGGACACTATAATTCACCC.

About this clone itself: The CDR3 end falls 3 residues outside the read, so it is completed with the germline J gene. The rearrangement links TRBV30 to TRBJ1-2; D not certain. There are 15 residues in the CDR3. Germline V gene sequence: CDR1 GTSNPN, CDR2 SVGIG (reference sequence). This CDR3 is CAWSTLGVSYNDYTF. The CDR3 DNA, read in part, is TGTGCCTGGAGTACCCTCGGGGTGTCCTACAATGAC.

As regards this clone: The observed sequence ends 3 residues before the CDR3 terminus, with the missing tail filled in from the germline J gene. The rearrangement links TRBV7-9 to TRBJ1-2; D remains ambiguous. This CDR3 has 13 residues. Per germline, CDR1 SEHNR and CDR2 FQNEAQ (reference sequence). Incomplete CDR3 DNA: TGTGCCAGCAGCTTCGAGAGCTCCTACGAC. Translated, it gives CASSFESSYD. The full-length CDR3 reads as CASSFESSYDYTF.

Note on this clone: The read finishes 3 residues shy of the CDR3 end, and the germline J gene is used to complete it. J is TRBJ2-7 and V is TRBV29-1, with 7 bases that match TRBD2. The CDR3 contains 15 residues. The trim removed 2 bases at V and 6 bases at J, leaving 13 bases unmatched. Germline-derived CDR1 and CDR2 are SQVTM and ANQGSEA. CDR3 bases read: TGCAGCGTTGAAACTGTGGGTGGGGGGGTCTCCGAG. It translates to CSVETVGGGVSE. The whole CDR3 protein reads CSVETVGGGVSEQYF.

Comment on this clone: From the germline J gene comes the end of the CDR3, since the read stops 3 residues before it. The chain has TRBV4-1 and TRBJ2-5; D is possibly TRBD2 (6 bases). The germline gives CDR1 MGHRA, CDR2 YSYEKL. V was cut by 0 bases and J by 4 bases, with 9 bases left in between. This CDR3 is 14 amino acids long. CDR3 in amino acids: CASSQDGGRETQYF. Incomplete CDR3 DNA: TGCGCCAGCAGCCAAGATGGGGGGAGAGAGACC.

Points on this clone: The CDR3 goes on 3 residues after the read ends, and that part is filled in from the germline J gene. V gene TRBV29-1 combines with J gene TRBJ2-2; 8 bases fit TRBD1. Germline V lookup: CDR1 SQVTM, CDR2 ANQGSEA. Unmatched junction bases numbered 9, after V lost 4 bases and J lost 2 bases. The CDR3 covers 16 residues. The sequenced CDR3 bases are TGCAGCGTTGTTGTAGGGGGGACAGGTAACACCGGGGAG. It yields the protein CSVVVGGTGNTGE. The entire CDR3 protein is CSVVVGGTGNTGELFF.

Notes on this clone: Read sequence stops 3 residues before the CDR3 end, and the germline J gene provides the missing end. The rearrangement links TRBV5-1 to TRBJ2-5; 11 bases map to TRBD1. The J segment lost 5 bases and the V segment lost 4 bases, leaving 7 bases of the junction unmatched. This CDR3 region has 15 residues. Germline V gene sequence: CDR1 SGHRS, CDR2 YFSETQ. Partial CDR3 DNA: TGCGCCAGCAGCCTGCGGACAGGGGGCTGGGAGACC. This encodes CASSLRTGGWET. The full CDR3 is CASSLRTGGWETQYF.

In regard to this clone: The missing CDR3 end, 3 residues past where the read stops, is filled in from the germline J gene. The gene calls are TRBV5-1 and TRBJ2-1; 9 nucleotides agree with TRBD1. CDR1 is SGHRS and CDR2 is YFSETQ in the germline V gene. The V and J ends lost 4 bases and 3 bases, in that order; junction bases with no gene match: 5. The length of the CDR3 is 15 residues. The covered CDR3 bases are TGCGCCAGCAGCGAGGGACAGGGTGACTACAATGAG. This encodes CASSEGQGDYNE. The whole CDR3 protein is CASSEGQGDYNEQFF.

Concerning this clone: The read gets to within 3 residues of the CDR3 end, and the germline J gene fills in the rest. This sequence joins TRBV20-1 and TRBJ2-3; 7 bases match TRBD1. CDR1 and CDR2 from the germline V gene are DFQATT and SNEGSKA (reference sequence). The CDR3 spans 14 residues. CDR3 bases read: TGCAGTGCTAGACCGATTACAGGGGTGGAGACG. Its translation: CSARPITGVET. The full CDR3 reads CSARPITGVETQYF.

As to this clone: The missing CDR3 end, 3 residues past where the read stops, is filled in from the germline J gene. The sample has other DNA sequences that encode this CDR3 too. The chain couples TRBV5-6 to TRBJ1-2; D is perhaps TRBD1 (5 bases). The V gene lost 2 bases and the J gene lost 5 bases, with 10 bases spanning the gap. Germline CDR1 reads SGHDT; CDR2 reads YYEEEE. The CDR3 totals 13 residues. The CDR3 here is CASSLRGGYGYTF. Incomplete CDR3 DNA: TGTGCCAGCAGCTTACGCGGGGGTTATGGC.

For this clone: The CDR3 is cut off 3 residues early in the read; its end comes from the germline J gene. This chain links TRBV6-1 with TRBJ2-2; 8 bases align to TRBD1. Germline V gives CDR1 MNHNS, CDR2 SASEGT. This CDR3 has 15 residues. The CDR3 sequence: CASSEAGTGNEKLFF. The sequenced CDR3 bases are TGTGCCAGCAGTGAAGCGGGGACAGGCAATGAAAAG.